Detailed here is one T cell receptor (beta chain). This clone was observed once. Its binding antigen is unknown. No much larger clone exists at a distance of one base, and base qualities are not known. As encoded in the germline V gene (reference sequence), CDR1 is MNHNY while CDR2 is SVGAGI. The CDR3 sequence holds 15 residues, the cysteine and phenylalanine included. CDR3 DNA only is kept here, 45 bases in frame from base 1. V is pared back by 7 bases and J by 1 base, with 16 bases lying between the germline termini. Library preparation employed the immunoSEQ multiplex PCR assay. Held by TCRdb, this immuneACCESS table contains in-frame sequences only and omits some clones. Under half of the omission traces to an unresolved V gene where checked; the cause of the rest is unknown. A total of around 61,000 clones appear in this sample, around nine tenths of them only once. Roughly 5.3% of the sample belongs to the ten largest clones.

These data are taken from a study of T cell changes during pregnancy in multiple sclerosis (dated by TCRdb to between 2017 and 2020). The study in broad terms: In women with multiple sclerosis, the researchers looked at how the T cell repertoire shifted as pregnancy progressed.

The sequence is built from TRBV6-6 and TRBJ1-2; TRBD1 might be the D gene, on 6 matching bases. The clonotype comes from a human donor whose cells served as feeder cells for cultures in a pregnancy study. The specimen was peripheral blood from another person, used as feeder cells. The bases are TGTGCCAGCACGATAGGGGGGACGCTTAACTATGGCTACACCTTC. It specifies CASTIGGTLNYGYTF.